What follows describes a single T cell receptor beta chain. The CDR3 length is 15 residues. Trimming stripped 4 bases from V and 0 bases from J, with 11 bases between. Germline lookup yields CDR1 SGDLS and CDR2 YYNGEE. Authors' methods: Using reference gene primer amplification, nucleated cell counts were estimated. Profiling relied on immunoSEQ multiplex PCR, and the TCRdb table lists in-frame clones only, not all of them. That table furnishes V, J and clone size, whereas the DNA furnished D and trimming. This table holds 120,000 or so clones, approximately 80% found once. This specimen comes from a study of blood T cell repertoires in COVID-19. Study-wide background: From the United States, Italy and Spain came samples of acute and convalescent COVID-19.

The sequencing input was peripheral blood. The chain recombines TRBV9 with TRBJ1-5; D may be TRBD1 (6 bases). The TCR sequence derives from a woman aged 50 to 65 with acute or convalescent COVID-19. The CDR3 DNA sequence: TGTGCCAGCAGCCGTACAGGGTATAGCAATCAGCCCCAGCATTTT. Translation: CASSRTGYSNQPQHF.